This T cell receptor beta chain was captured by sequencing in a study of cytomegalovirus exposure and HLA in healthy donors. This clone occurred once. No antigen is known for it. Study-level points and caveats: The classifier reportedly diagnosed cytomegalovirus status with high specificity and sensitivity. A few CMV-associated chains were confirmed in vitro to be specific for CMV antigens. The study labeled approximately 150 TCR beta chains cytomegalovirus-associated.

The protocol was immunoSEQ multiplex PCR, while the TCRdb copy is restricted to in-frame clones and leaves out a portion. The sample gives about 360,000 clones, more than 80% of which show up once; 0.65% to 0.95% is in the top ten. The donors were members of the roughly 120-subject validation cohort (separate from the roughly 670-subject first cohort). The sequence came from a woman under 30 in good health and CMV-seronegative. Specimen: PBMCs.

This chain's CDR3 is CASRVVVDLLVTGELFF. In DNA form, the CDR3 reads TGCGCCAGCAGGGTTGTTGTGGATCTTCTAGTTACCGGGGAGCTGTTTTTT. The chain has TRBV5-1 and TRBJ2-2; D remains ambiguous. The CDR3 is 17 residues long. CDR1 is SGHRS, CDR2 YFSETQ, per germline. V shed 5 bases and J shed 5 bases, with 22 bases lying between them.